The clone carrying this TCR beta chain was detected only a few times. What it binds is unknown. These data are taken from a study of cytomegalovirus exposure and HLA in healthy donors. Study in general: In an early release, HLA-typed donors contributed tens of millions of unique TCR sequences. Points from the study as a whole: A later analysis found common viral pathogens apparently linked to several of the most significant clusters.

PCR employed 60 Vbeta and 13 Jbeta primers. The protocol was immunoSEQ multiplex PCR, while the TCRdb copy is restricted to in-frame clones and leaves out a portion. The sample has 160,000 or so clones, approximately 81% seen once. With 3 bases clipped from V and 3 bases from J, the junction kept 10 bases outside the gene matches. CDR3 length equals 16 residues. Germline lookup yields CDR1 LGHNA and CDR2 YSLEER. Input material: PBMCs. This clonotype originated in a female donor in good health and CMV-seronegative. The chain combines TRBV4-3 with TRBJ2-7; 8 bases line up with TRBD2. The CDR3 reads CASSHGGASGLYEQYF. Here the CDR3 DNA reads TGCGCCAGCAGCCACGGGGGGGCTAGCGGGCTCTACGAGCAGTACTTC.